The clone carrying this TCR beta chain was seen at least ten times. Its antigen is not identified. Attachment of unique molecular identifiers was made to individual cDNA molecules. TCRdb re-analysed the 5' RACE reads in MiXCR, keeping a single row per CDR3 protein. The repertoire has 30,000 to 35,000 distinct CDR3 sequences, about 4.2% of them found once; the top ten carry about 12%. The source of the sample is a study of early T cells in non-severe SARS-CoV-2 infection. Study context: The chains were unpaired, and the sequenced material was bulk RNA from unsorted whole blood. Study results and caveats: VDJdb-based annotation leaned toward anti-spike CD8 responses and missed private and CD4 specificities.

This CDR3 is 15 amino acids long. Trimming cost V 2 bases and J 7 bases, with 18 bases left between them. CDR1 is MNHEY, CDR2 SVGEGT, per germline. This chain joins TRBV6-2 or TRBV6-3 and TRBJ2-7; D unclear. This TCR was sampled from an adult who was a healthcare worker with PCR-confirmed SARS-CoV-2 infection or an uninfected control (not recorded which). Sequences were obtained from whole blood. In nucleotides, the CDR3 is TGTGCCAGCAGTTACCGGCCGGTTCAACTTCGGGAGCAGTACTTC. Protein product: CASSYRPVQLREQYF.